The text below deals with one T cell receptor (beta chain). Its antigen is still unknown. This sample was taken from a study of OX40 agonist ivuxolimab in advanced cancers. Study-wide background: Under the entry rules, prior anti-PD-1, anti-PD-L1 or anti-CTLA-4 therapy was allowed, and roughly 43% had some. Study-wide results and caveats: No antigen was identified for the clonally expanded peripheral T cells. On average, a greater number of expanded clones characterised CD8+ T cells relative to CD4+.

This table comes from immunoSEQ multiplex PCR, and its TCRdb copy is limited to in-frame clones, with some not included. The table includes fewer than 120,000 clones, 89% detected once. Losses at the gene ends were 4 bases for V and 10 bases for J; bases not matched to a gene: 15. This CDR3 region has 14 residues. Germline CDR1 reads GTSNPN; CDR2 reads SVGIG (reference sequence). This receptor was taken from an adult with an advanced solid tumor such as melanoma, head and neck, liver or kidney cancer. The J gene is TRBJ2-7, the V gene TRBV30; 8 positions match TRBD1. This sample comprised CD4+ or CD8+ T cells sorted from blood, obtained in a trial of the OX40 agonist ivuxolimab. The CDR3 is CAWTRLRQDRGQYF. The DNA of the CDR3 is TGTGCCTGGACCCGCCTTCGCCAAGACAGGGGACAGTACTTC.